This entry lists 9 T cell receptor beta chains sequenced from one sample in a study of CD8 T cells in ankylosing spondylitis. No antigen has been identified for these receptors. In TCRdb, the 5' RACE reads were re-called with MiXCR into one record per CDR3 protein. This sample has around 100,000 distinct CDR3 sequences, with just under 9% found just once. Study-level findings and limits: One TCR beta motif, made up of 7 or 8 highly homologous variants, appeared characteristic of ankylosing spondylitis blood.

Sequenced material: blood, either unsorted or a sorted T cell fraction (not recorded which). The receptor set was obtained from a male donor with ankylosing spondylitis.

The CDR3 here is CASSPGPKNTEAFF. In nucleotides, the CDR3 is TGCGCCAGCAGCCCGGGACCAAAGAACACTGAAGCTTTCTTT. The chain uses TRBV4-1 and TRBJ1-1, with D possibly TRBD1 on 5 matching bases. Trimming took off 4 bases at V and 1 base at J, with 10 bases between the two ends. The germline V gene has CDR1 MGHRA and CDR2 YSYEKL. The CDR3 contains 14 residues.

J is TRBJ2-2 and V is TRBV28; D tentatively fits TRBD1 or TRBD2 (5 bases each). Trimming removed 6 bases at V and 2 bases at J, with 10 bases between. Germline values: CDR1 MDHEN, CDR2 SYDVKM. The CDR3 contains 14 residues. In DNA, the CDR3 is TGTGCCAGCAGCCCCAGGGACAACACCGGGGAGCTGTTTTTT. Amino acid sequence: CASSPRDNTGELFF.

This clonotype was counted between two and nine times. The chain has TRBV4-1 and TRBJ2-4; tentative D call: TRBD1 (6 bases). This CDR3 spans 15 amino acids. The germline V and J ends were trimmed by 4 bases and 0 bases, with 10 bases remaining between them. Germline V gives CDR1 MGHRA, CDR2 YSYEKL. DNA for the CDR3: TGCGCCAGCAGCCTGGGACAACTAGCCAAAAACATTCAGTACTTC. Its translation: CASSLGQLAKNIQYF.

The rearrangement joins TRBV3-1 to TRBJ2-1, with TRBD2 matching 10 bases. The CDR3 is 17 amino acids. V dropped 0 bases and J dropped 7; count of bases not matched to a gene: 9. Germline V gives CDR1 LGHDT, CDR2 YNNKEL (reference sequence). Here the CDR3 reads CASSQDPSGRILNEQFF. The CDR3, as DNA: TGTGCCAGCAGCCAAGATCCTAGCGGGAGAATCTTAAATGAGCAGTTCTTC.

This chain links TRBV12-3 or TRBV12-4 with TRBJ2-5, with D perhaps TRBD2 (5 bases). CDR3 size: 14 residues. Trimming took 0 bases from V and 7 from J, leaving 12 bases between them. The CDR3 region has the DNA TGTGCCAGCAGTTTAGCCCAGCTCCGGGGGACCCAGTACTTC. It codes for CASSLAQLRGTQYF.

This clonotype was counted only a few times. V is TRBV2 and J is TRBJ2-1, with TRBD1 as a possible D gene (5 bases). The CDR3 covers 14 residues. The V end lost 6 bases, the J end lost 3 bases, and 12 bases lay between the germline ends. Germline V CDR1 and CDR2: SNHLY, FYNNEI. CDR3 nucleotide sequence: TGTGCCAGCAGCGGACAAGGAGTCTACAATGAGCAGTTCTTC. This gives the protein CASSGQGVYNEQFF.

This clonotype was observed at least ten times. The CDR3 region has the DNA TGTGCCACCAGTGATTTGCGCTTCAACACCGGGGAGCTGTTTTTT. Encoded protein: CATSDLRFNTGELFF. This sequence joins TRBV24-1 and TRBJ2-2, with unresolved D. Germline assignment: CDR1 KGHDR and CDR2 SFDVKD. CDR3 length: 15 residues. Trimming removed 0 bases at V and 2 bases at J, with 6 bases between.

The table lists this clonotype with many counts. The chain joins TRBV7-9 to TRBJ2-1; 10 nucleotides line up with TRBD2. V gave up 0 bases and J gave up 7 bases; unmatched junction bases: 6. The germline V gene encodes CDR1 SEHNR and CDR2 FQNEAQ (reference sequence). The CDR3 contains 16 residues. Here the CDR3 DNA reads TGTGCCAGCAGCTTAGCGCTAGCGGGAGATGGTAATGAGCAGTTCTTC. This gives the protein CASSLALAGDGNEQFF.

This clonotype was detected ten times or more. The V gene is TRBV10-3, the J gene TRBJ1-1, with TRBD1 identical over 11 bases. V was clipped by 6 bases and J by 0 bases; unmatched bases: 0. The V gene's germline CDR1 is ENHRY and CDR2 SYGVKD. The CDR3 is made up of 14 amino acids. The CDR3 coding sequence is TGTGCCATCAGGGACAGGGGGCTGAACACTGAAGCTTTCTTT. As protein: CAIRDRGLNTEAFF.